This T cell receptor (beta chain) was sequenced for a study of T cell repertoires in cytomegalovirus infection. Study-wide background: Public signatures in TCR beta pointed to CMV infection and matching HLA type.

Germline V gene lookup returns CDR1 MNHEY and CDR2 SVGEGT. V was shortened by 2 bases and J by 5 bases, with 10 bases between the two germline ends. The CDR3 is made up of 14 amino acids. Notes on the study in general: The cumulative frequency of public TCR beta families distinguished individuals who carried CMV together with the relevant HLA. HLA-C-restricted TCR beta clonotypes specific for CMV led the ex vivo response.

TCRdb re-analysed the reads in MiXCR, keeping a single row per CDR3 protein. The sample records about 130,000 distinct CDR3 sequences, 7.5% to 9% being singletons. This clonotype was detected many times. Its antigen is currently unknown. This chain connects TRBV6-2 or TRBV6-3 to TRBJ1-5; D possibly corresponds to TRBD1 (5 bases). Sequenced input: PBMCs. The source is a human donor in good health (CMV status not recorded). Some clones in this sample may be carry-over from other donors' samples. The CDR3 here is CASSYRGGYQPQHF. The CDR3 DNA follows: TGTGCCAGCAGTTACCGGGGCGGCTATCAGCCCCAGCATTTT.